Each of the 25 T cell receptor beta chains below was sequenced from the same sample in a study of shared clonotypes between healthy human individuals. CD8 cells classed as naive were CD45RO-negative and positively selected for CCR7, excluding terminally differentiated effector memory CD45RA+ cells. TCRdb's table, derived via immunoSEQ multiplex PCR, lists solely in-frame clones and lacks some. The table shows approximately 810,000 clones, with 90% to 95% occurring only once. Sample: naive CD8+ T cells sorted from blood. The receptors were gathered from a man younger than 40 in good health.

The V and J genes are TRBV15 and TRBJ2-1, with TRBD1 as a possible D gene (6 bases). The CDR3 length is 15 residues. V was shortened by 4 bases and J by 4 bases, with 14 bases between the two germline ends. The V gene's germline CDR1 is LNHNV and CDR2 YYDKDF (reference sequence). The CDR3 nucleotides read TGTGCCACCAGCATAAGACAGGAGCCTTACAATGAGCAGTTCTTC. Residues: CATSIRQEPYNEQFF.

The rearrangement joins TRBV27 to TRBJ2-3; TRBD1 or TRBD2 may be the D gene (6 bases each). The CDR3 totals 16 residues. V was shortened by 8 bases and J by 0 bases, with 18 bases between the two germline ends. Germline V gene sequence: CDR1 MNHEY, CDR2 SMNVEV (reference sequence). CDR3 region: CASFKGGGASTDTQYF. CDR3 nucleotides: TGTGCCAGCTTTAAAGGGGGAGGTGCTAGCACAGATACGCAGTATTTT.

About this clone: This sample includes further DNA sequences coding for the same CDR3. The chain links TRBV6-6 to TRBJ2-3, with D perhaps TRBD2 (6 bases). Germline CDR1 is MNHNY and CDR2 is SVGAGI (reference sequence). V was cut by 6 bases and J by 0 bases, with 10 bases left in between. The CDR3 covers 14 residues. CDR3 in DNA: TGTGCCAGCAGCCCAGGGACTAGCACAGATACGCAGTATTTT. Translation gives CASSPGTSTDTQYF.

The V call is TRBV9, the J call TRBJ2-5; 12 bases line up with TRBD2. V trimming: 3 bases; J trimming: 5 bases; junction bases outside the gene matches: 14. The CDR3 has 18 amino acids. CDR1 and CDR2 (germline): SGDLS, YYNGEE. CDR3 residues: CASSAGSLGLAGMETQYF. CDR3 nucleotide sequence: TGTGCCAGCAGCGCCGGATCCCTTGGACTAGCGGGGATGGAGACCCAGTACTTC. Looking up the rest from reference TRBV9 and TRBJ2-5 gives the full variable domain: DSGVTQTPKHLITATGQRVTLRCSPRSGDLSVYWYQQSLDQGLQFLIQYYNGEERAKGNILERFSAQQFPDLHSELNLSSLELGDSALYFCASSAGSLGLAGMETQYFGPGTRLLVL.

The rearrangement uses TRBV1 and TRBJ2-7; TRBD2, the table's D call, was not compared with the DNA. TRBV1 is labeled a pseudogene. This CDR3 has 17 amino acids. CDR3 DNA: TGCACCAGCAGCCAAGGAACGGCGGGAGGGGGGGTCTACGAGCAGTACTTC. Amino acid sequence: CTSSQGTAGGGVYEQYF.

The V and J genes are TRBV2 and TRBJ2-1; TRBD2 is a possible D gene (5 bases). The V end lost 7 bases, the J end lost 0 bases, and 16 bases lay between the germline ends. In germline, CDR1 is SNHLY, CDR2 FYNNEI. The CDR3 contains 16 residues. CDR3 sequence (DNA): TGTGCCAGCAACCCCAGCGGTGCATTCTCCTACAATGAGCAGTTCTTC. Translated, it gives CASNPSGAFSYNEQFF.

This clone is a singleton in its sample. J is TRBJ2-1 and V is TRBV29-1, with a weak D call TRBD1 (5 bases). CDR3 length equals 15 residues. The ends were cut back, 3 bases at V and 9 bases at J, with 21 bases in the middle. Germline CDR1 and CDR2: SQVTM and ANQGSEA. CDR3 DNA: TGCAGCGTTGATTATCTGGCATCAGGGAATCCTGAGCAGTTCTTC. Translation gives CSVDYLASGNPEQFF.

This clone has more than one count but fewer than ten. Other DNA sequences in the same sample also yield this CDR3. The rearrangement links TRBV7-9 to TRBJ2-7, with 9 bases matching TRBD2. Germline CDR1 reads SEHNR; CDR2 reads FQNEAQ (reference sequence). Losses at the gene ends were 5 bases for V and 1 base for J; bases not matched to a gene: 6. The CDR3 consists of 15 residues. The chain's CDR3 is CASSPPLAGSYEQYF. For the CDR3, the DNA is TGTGCCAGCAGCCCCCCCCTAGCGGGATCCTACGAGCAGTACTTC.

The V gene is TRBV4-1, the J gene TRBJ2-7; the D gene is possibly TRBD2 (7 bases). The germline gives CDR1 MGHRA, CDR2 YSYEKL. The CDR3 is 12 residues long. V was cut by 6 bases and J by 4 bases, with 10 bases left in between. Here the CDR3 reads CASSEGGYEQYF. The CDR3, as DNA: TGCGCCAGCAGTGAGGGGGGGTACGAGCAGTACTTC.

V is TRBV5-4 and J is TRBJ2-7; TRBD2 agrees at 15 bases. V was pared by 4 bases and J by 2 bases, with 4 bases of the junction left unmatched. The germline V gene encodes CDR1 SGHNT and CDR2 YYREEE (reference sequence). This CDR3 comprises 16 residues. The CDR3 spells CASSTGLAGGAYEQYF. DNA for the CDR3: TGTGCCAGCAGCACAGGACTAGCGGGAGGGGCCTACGAGCAGTACTTC. The full variable domain, completed using reference TRBV5-4 and TRBJ2-7, is ETGVTQSPTHLIKTRGQQVTLRCSSQSGHNTVSWYQQALGQGPQFIFQYYREEENGRGNFPPRFSGLQFPNYSSELNVNALELDDSALYLCASSTGLAGGAYEQYFGPGTRLTVT.

The rearrangement joins TRBV15 to TRBJ2-7; tentatively, D is TRBD1 (6 bases). CDR1 LNHNV and CDR2 YYDKDF come from the germline V gene (reference sequence). This CDR3 region has 15 residues. Trimming took 4 bases from V and 1 from J, leaving 14 bases between them. As DNA, the CDR3 is TGTGCCACCAGCACCCTGGGGACAAGTTCCTACGAGCAGTACTTC. Its protein is CATSTLGTSSYEQYF. Drawing the rest from reference TRBV15 and TRBJ2-7, the complete variable domain is DAMVIQNPRYQVTQFGKPVTLSCSQTLNHNVMYWYQQKSSQAPKLLFHYYDKDFNNEADTPDNFQSRRPNTSFCFLDIRSPGLGDTAMYLCATSTLGTSSYEQYFGPGTRLTVT.

This chain connects TRBV18 to TRBJ2-1, with a possible D match to TRBD2 (5 bases). The CDR3 loop spans 14 amino acids. The V end lost 3 bases, the J end lost 2 bases, and 8 bases lay between the germline ends. CDR1 and CDR2 from the germline V gene are KGHSH and LQKENI. In DNA form, the CDR3 reads TGTGCCAGCTCACCGATAGCGACCTACAATGAGCAGTTCTTC. This sequence encodes CASSPIATYNEQFF.

The chain uses TRBV4-1 and TRBJ2-7, with a possible D match to TRBD2 (6 bases). The ends were cut back, 4 bases at V and 7 bases at J, with 20 bases in the middle. Per germline, CDR1 MGHRA and CDR2 YSYEKL. This CDR3 comprises 15 residues. In DNA form, the CDR3 reads TGCGCCAGCAGCCCCGGGGGAGTGAGGTTTTGGGAGCAGTACTTC. Translated, it gives CASSPGGVRFWEQYF.

This clone was picked up one time. The chain couples TRBV27 to TRBJ2-7; D not certain. The CDR3 extends over 14 amino acids. V was pared by 6 bases and J by 3 bases, with 15 bases between. Germline CDR1 reads MNHEY; CDR2 reads SMNVEV (reference sequence). The CDR3 region has the DNA TGTGCCAGCAGACTAAAGGGTACCCGCTACGAGCAGTACTTC. Protein sequence: CASRLKGTRYEQYF.

J is TRBJ2-1 and V is TRBV27; 7 bases align to TRBD2. J lost 9 bases, V lost 1 base, and 9 bases had no gene match. The CDR3 sequence is 15 residues long. Germline CDR1 reads MNHEY; CDR2 reads SMNVEV (reference sequence). The CDR3 loop reads CASSLLGRAGPEQFF. The CDR3 nucleotides read TGTGCCAGCAGTTTATTAGGGAGGGCCGGCCCTGAGCAGTTCTTC.

The chain joins TRBV5-4 to TRBJ2-7; D may be TRBD1 (6 bases). The CDR3 sequence is 19 residues long. V lost 4 bases, J lost 0 bases, and 26 bases lay in between. Looked up from germline, CDR1 is SGHNT and CDR2 is YYREEE (reference sequence). CDR3 protein: CASSDSIRPGQLSSYEQYF. The CDR3 DNA reads TGTGCCAGCAGCGACTCAATCAGACCCGGACAGCTTAGCTCCTACGAGCAGTACTTC.

The chain carries TRBV27 and TRBJ2-7; no clear D gene. V lost 0 bases, J lost 2 bases, and 11 bases lay in between. CDR3 length equals 15 residues. CDR1 MNHEY and CDR2 SMNVEV come from the germline V gene (reference sequence). DNA of the CDR3: TGTGCCAGCAGTTTATCGTGGGGTGCCCCCTACGAGCAGTACTTC. It encodes CASSLSWGAPYEQYF.

The V call is TRBV5-1, the J call TRBJ1-3; TRBD1 might be the D (5 bases). This CDR3 is 13 amino acids long. Germline CDR1 SGHRS, CDR2 YFSETQ. The V and J ends lost 2 bases and 8 bases respectively, with 11 bases between them. Here the CDR3 reads CASSFGRADTIYF. The CDR3 nucleotides read TGCGCCAGCAGCTTCGGCAGGGCGGACACCATATATTTT.

The J gene is TRBJ2-5, the V gene TRBV4-3, with D perhaps matching TRBD2 (6 bases). V dropped 4 bases and J dropped 0 bases, with 12 bases sitting between them. This CDR3 has 15 amino acids. Germline V gene sequence: CDR1 LGHNA, CDR2 YSLEER. The CDR3, as DNA: TGCGCCAGCAGCCCGGGACTTTCGTACCAAGAGACCCAGTACTTC. This gives the protein CASSPGLSYQETQYF.

This chain links TRBV7-9 with TRBJ2-7, with TRBD1 identical over 7 bases. Germline V gene lookup returns CDR1 SEHNR and CDR2 FQNEAQ (reference sequence). The CDR3 is made up of 17 amino acids. J lost 0 bases, V lost 3 bases, and 11 bases had no gene match. In DNA, the CDR3 is TGTGCCAGCAGCTTCGTTCCGGGACAGAGTCTCTCCTACGAGCAGTACTTC. This gives the protein CASSFVPGQSLSYEQYF.

The chain carries TRBV6-6 and TRBJ2-5; 8 nucleotides align to TRBD1. Germline V gives CDR1 MNHNY, CDR2 SVGAGI (reference sequence). V gave up 6 bases and J gave up 5 bases; unmatched junction bases: 8. The CDR3 has 14 residues. The CDR3 loop reads CASRERQGLETQYF. The CDR3 region has the DNA TGTGCCAGCAGGGAGCGACAGGGGCTCGAGACCCAGTACTTC.

The chain combines TRBV14 with TRBJ2-5, with TRBD1 identical over 10 bases. The CDR3 is 14 residues long. V was clipped by 4 bases and J by 4 bases; unmatched bases: 3. Germline V CDR1 and CDR2: SGHDN, FVKESK. The chain's CDR3 is CASSRRDRGETQYF. The CDR3 DNA follows: TGTGCCAGCAGCCGGAGGGACAGGGGAGAGACCCAGTACTTC. The full variable domain, rest sourced from reference TRBV14 and TRBJ2-5, is EAGVTQFPSHSVIEKGQTVTLRCDPISGHDNLYWYRRVMGKEIKFLLHFVKESKQDESGMPNNRFLAERTGGTYSTLKVQPAELEDSGVYFCASSRRDRGETQYFGPGTRLLVL.

This clone was detected only a few times. The V gene is TRBV10-3, the J gene TRBJ2-7, with D unresolved. Germline loops: CDR1 ENHRY, CDR2 SYGVKD. Trimming pared 0 bases from V and 2 bases from J, leaving 11 bases between. The CDR3 covers 15 residues. CDR3 DNA sequence: TGTGCCATCAGTGAGTCGCTCGGCCCAGCCTACGAGCAGTACTTC. Translating it yields CAISESLGPAYEQYF.

As DNA, the CDR3 is TGTGCCAGCTCACCACTAGGGGAAGGCTATGAGCAGTTCTTC. Translating gives CASSPLGEGYEQFF. This sequence joins TRBV18 and TRBJ2-1, with D maybe TRBD1 (5 bases). The CDR3 totals 14 residues. The germline gives CDR1 KGHSH, CDR2 LQKENI. The V and J ends lost 1 base and 8 bases respectively, with 12 bases between them. The variable domain in full, completed from reference TRBV18 and TRBJ2-1, reads NAGVMQNPRHLVRRRGQEARLRCSPMKGHSHVYWYRQLPEEGLKFMVYLQKENIIDESGMPKERFSAEFPKEGPSILRIQQVVRGDSAAYFCASSPLGEGYEQFFGPGTRLTVL.

This clone was counted a single time. The chain is built from TRBV27 and TRBJ1-2; no firm D call. V lost 3 bases and J lost 7, with 12 bases in between. Looked up from germline, CDR1 is MNHEY and CDR2 is SMNVEV (reference sequence). The CDR3 is made up of 13 amino acids. CDR3 protein: CASSFGLMGGYTF. CDR3 in DNA: TGTGCCAGCAGTTTCGGACTTATGGGTGGCTACACCTTC.